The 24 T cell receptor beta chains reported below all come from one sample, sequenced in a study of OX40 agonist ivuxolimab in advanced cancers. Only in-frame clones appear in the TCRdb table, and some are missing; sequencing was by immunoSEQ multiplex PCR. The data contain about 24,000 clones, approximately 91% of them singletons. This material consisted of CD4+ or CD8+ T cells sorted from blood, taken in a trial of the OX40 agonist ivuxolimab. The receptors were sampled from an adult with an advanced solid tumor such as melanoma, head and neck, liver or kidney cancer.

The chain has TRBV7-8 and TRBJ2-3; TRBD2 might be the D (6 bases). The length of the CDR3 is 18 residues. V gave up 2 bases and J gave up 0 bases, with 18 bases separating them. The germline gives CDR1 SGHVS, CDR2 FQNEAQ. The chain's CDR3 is CASSLFSGMSGSTDTQYF. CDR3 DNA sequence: TGTGCCAGCAGCTTATTCTCAGGGATGAGCGGGAGCACAGATACGCAGTATTTT.

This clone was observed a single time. The CDR3 protein is CASSLAVTGVDQYF. CDR3 bases: TGTGCCAGCAGCTTAGCAGTGACAGGGGTTGACCAGTACTTC. The V call is TRBV7-2, the J call TRBJ2-5, with TRBD1 matching 8 bases. Germline values: CDR1 SGHTA, CDR2 FQGNSA. Unmatched junction bases numbered 7, after V lost 0 bases and J lost 10 bases. There are 14 residues in the CDR3.

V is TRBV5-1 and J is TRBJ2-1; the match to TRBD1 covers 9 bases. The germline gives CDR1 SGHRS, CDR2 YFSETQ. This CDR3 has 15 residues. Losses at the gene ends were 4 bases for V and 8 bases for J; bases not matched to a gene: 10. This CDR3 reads CASSPRGQGHHEQFF. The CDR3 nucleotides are TGCGCCAGCAGCCCGAGAGGACAGGGGCATCATGAGCAGTTCTTC.

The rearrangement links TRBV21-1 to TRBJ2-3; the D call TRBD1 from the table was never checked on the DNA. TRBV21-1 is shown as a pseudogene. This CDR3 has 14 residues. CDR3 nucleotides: TGTGCCAGCAGCCCGTTCCACAGGGAAGATACGCAGTATTTT. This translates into CASSPFHREDTQYF.

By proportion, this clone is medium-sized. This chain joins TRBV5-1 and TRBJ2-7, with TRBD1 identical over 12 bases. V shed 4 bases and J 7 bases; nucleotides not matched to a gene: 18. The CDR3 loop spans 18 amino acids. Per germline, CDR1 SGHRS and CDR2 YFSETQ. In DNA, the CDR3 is TGCGCCAGCAGCCCTGGGGTGTCACCGGGACAGGGGGCAAGGGAGCAGTACTTC. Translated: CASSPGVSPGQGAREQYF. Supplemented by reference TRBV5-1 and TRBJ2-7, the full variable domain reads KAGVTQTPRYLIKTRGQQVTLSCSPISGHRSVSWYQQTPGQGLQFLFEYFSETQRNKGNFPGRFSGRQFSNSRSEMNVSTLELGDSALYLCASSPGVSPGQGAREQYFGPGTRLTVT.

In DNA form, the CDR3 reads TGTGCCATCAGTGAGTCCAGCAGGGAGACGTACGAGCAGTACTTC. Protein product: CAISESSRETYEQYF. The V and J genes are TRBV10-3 and TRBJ2-5; D is possibly TRBD1 or TRBD2 (5 bases each). Matching the DNA end better, TRBJ2-7 makes the J call doubtful. Germline values: CDR1 ENHRY, CDR2 SYGVKD. There are 15 residues in the CDR3.

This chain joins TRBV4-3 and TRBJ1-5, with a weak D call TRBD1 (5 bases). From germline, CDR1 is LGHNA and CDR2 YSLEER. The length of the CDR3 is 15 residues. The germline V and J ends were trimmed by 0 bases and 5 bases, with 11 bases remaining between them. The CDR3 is CASSQDHEGYQPQHF. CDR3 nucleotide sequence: TGCGCCAGCAGCCAAGATCATGAGGGGTATCAGCCCCAGCATTTT.

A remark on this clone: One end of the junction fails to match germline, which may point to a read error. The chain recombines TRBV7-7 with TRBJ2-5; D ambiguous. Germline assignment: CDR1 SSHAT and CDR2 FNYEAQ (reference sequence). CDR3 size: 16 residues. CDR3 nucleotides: TGTGCTAGCAGCCGCAGCTCGGACCCCCCACAAGAGACCCAGTACTTC. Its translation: CASSRSSDPPQETQYF.

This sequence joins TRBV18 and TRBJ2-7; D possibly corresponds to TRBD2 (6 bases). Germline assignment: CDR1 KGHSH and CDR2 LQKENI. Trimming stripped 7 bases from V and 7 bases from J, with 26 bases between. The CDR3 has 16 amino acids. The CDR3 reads CASYTGSSVSSEEQYF. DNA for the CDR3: TGTGCCAGCTACACTGGATCTAGCGTTAGCTCGGAGGAGCAGTACTTC.

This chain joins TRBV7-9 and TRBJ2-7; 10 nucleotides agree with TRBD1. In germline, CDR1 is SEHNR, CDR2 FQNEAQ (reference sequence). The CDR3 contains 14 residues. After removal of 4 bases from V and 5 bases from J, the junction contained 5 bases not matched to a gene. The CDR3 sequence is CASSYRDRGHEQYF. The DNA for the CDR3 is TGTGCCAGCAGCTACCGGGACAGGGGCCACGAGCAGTACTTC.

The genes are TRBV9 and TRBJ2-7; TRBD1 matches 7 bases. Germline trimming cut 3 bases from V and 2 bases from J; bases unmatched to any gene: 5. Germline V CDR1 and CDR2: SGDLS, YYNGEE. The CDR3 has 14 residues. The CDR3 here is CASSAWDSTYEQYF. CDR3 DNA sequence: TGTGCCAGCAGCGCGTGGGACAGCACCTACGAGCAGTACTTC. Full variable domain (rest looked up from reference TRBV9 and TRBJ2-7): DSGVTQTPKHLITATGQRVTLRCSPRSGDLSVYWYQQSLDQGLQFLIQYYNGEERAKGNILERFSAQQFPDLHSELNLSSLELGDSALYFCASSAWDSTYEQYFGPGTRLTVT.

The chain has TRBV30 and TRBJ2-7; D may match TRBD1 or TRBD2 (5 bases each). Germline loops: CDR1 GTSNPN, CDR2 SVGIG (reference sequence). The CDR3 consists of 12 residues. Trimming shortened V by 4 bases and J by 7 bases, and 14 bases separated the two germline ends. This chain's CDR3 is CAWKGLAREQYF. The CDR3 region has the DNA TGTGCCTGGAAGGGGCTAGCTAGAGAGCAGTACTTC.

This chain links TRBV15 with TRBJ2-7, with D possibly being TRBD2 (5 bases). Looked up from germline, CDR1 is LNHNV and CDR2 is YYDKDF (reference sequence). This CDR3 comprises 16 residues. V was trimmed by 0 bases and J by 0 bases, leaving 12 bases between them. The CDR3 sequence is CATSRDIASASYEQYF. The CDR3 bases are TGTGCCACCAGCAGAGATATAGCGTCGGCCTCCTACGAGCAGTACTTC.

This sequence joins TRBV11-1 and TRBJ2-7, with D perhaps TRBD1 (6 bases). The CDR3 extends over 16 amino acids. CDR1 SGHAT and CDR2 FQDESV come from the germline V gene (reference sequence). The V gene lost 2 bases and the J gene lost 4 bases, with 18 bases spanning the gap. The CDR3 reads CASSLSHDRRIYEQYF. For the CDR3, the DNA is TGTGCCAGCAGCTTAAGCCATGACAGGCGGATATACGAGCAGTACTTC.

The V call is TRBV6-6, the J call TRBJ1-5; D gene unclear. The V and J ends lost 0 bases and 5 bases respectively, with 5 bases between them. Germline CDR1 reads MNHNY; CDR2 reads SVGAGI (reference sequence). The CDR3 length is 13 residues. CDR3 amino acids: CASSYSIDQPQHF. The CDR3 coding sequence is TGTGCCAGCAGTTACTCGATTGATCAGCCCCAGCATTTT.

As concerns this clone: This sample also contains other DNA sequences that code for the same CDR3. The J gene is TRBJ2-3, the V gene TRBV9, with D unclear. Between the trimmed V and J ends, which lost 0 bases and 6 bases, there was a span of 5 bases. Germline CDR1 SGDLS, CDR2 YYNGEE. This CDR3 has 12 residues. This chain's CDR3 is CASSVGEDTQYF. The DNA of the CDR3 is TGTGCCAGCAGCGTAGGCGAGGATACGCAGTATTTT.

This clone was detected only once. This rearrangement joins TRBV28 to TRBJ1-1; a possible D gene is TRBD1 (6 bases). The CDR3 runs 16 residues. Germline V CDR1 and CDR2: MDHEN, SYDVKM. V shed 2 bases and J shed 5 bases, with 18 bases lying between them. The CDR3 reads CASSLRGTPGRTEAFF. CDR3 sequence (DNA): TGTGCCAGCAGTTTAAGGGGGACTCCCGGGAGGACTGAAGCTTTCTTT.

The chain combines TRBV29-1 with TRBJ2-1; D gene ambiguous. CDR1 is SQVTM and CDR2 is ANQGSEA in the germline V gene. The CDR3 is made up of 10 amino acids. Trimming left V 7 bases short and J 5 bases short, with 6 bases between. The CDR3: CSGLNNEQFF. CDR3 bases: TGCAGCGGTCTCAACAATGAGCAGTTCTTC.

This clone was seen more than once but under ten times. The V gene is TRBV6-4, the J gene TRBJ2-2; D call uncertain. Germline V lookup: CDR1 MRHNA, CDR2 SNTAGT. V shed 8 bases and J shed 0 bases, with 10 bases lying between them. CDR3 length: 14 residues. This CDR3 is CASSQVSNTGELFF. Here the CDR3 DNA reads TGTGCCAGCTCCCAGGTTTCGAACACCGGGGAGCTGTTTTTT.

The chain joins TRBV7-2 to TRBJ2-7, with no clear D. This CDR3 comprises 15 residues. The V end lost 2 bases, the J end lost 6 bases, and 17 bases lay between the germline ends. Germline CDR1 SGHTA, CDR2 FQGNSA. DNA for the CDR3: TGTGCCAGCAGCTTATTGGGCCGTACCCTTGGCGAGCAGTACTTC. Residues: CASSLLGRTLGEQYF.

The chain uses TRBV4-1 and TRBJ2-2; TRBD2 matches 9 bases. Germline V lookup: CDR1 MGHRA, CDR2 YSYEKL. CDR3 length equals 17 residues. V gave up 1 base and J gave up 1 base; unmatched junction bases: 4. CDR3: CASSQGKLAGNTGELFF. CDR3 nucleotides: TGCGCCAGCAGCCAAGGGAAACTAGCGGGGAACACCGGGGAGCTGTTTTTT.

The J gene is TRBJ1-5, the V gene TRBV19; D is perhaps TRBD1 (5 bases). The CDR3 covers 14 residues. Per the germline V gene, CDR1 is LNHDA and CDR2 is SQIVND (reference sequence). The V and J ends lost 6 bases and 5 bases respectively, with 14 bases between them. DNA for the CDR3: TGTGCCAGTAGAGAGTGGCAGGGAGATCAGCCCCAGCATTTT. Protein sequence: CASREWQGDQPQHF.

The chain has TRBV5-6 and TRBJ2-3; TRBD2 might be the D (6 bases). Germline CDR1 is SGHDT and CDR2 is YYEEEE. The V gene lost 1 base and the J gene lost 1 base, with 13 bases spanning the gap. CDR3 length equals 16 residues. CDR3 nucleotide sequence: TGTGCCAGCAGCTTGTTTGCCGGGGGTGGCACAGATACGCAGTATTTT. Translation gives CASSLFAGGGTDTQYF.

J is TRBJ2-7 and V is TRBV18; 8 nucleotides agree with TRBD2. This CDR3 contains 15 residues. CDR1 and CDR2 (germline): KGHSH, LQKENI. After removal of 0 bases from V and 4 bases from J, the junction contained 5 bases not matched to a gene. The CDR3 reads CASSPPSGTRYEQYF. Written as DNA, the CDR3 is TGTGCCAGCTCACCACCTAGCGGGACCCGATACGAGCAGTACTTC.